This T cell receptor (beta chain) is from a study of T-cell reconstitution after alpha-beta-depleted transplantation in children. Findings of the study overall: Newly made T cells mostly supplied T-cell counts and diversity one year after transplant. About two months after transplant, alpha-beta T cells reportedly came from several hundred expanded graft clones. Surviving recipient T cells and intrathymic progenitors accounted for some patients' high TCRbeta diversity at day 60.

The authors prepared the TCRbeta library with unique molecular identifiers. TCRdb reprocessed the PCR reads via MiXCR and lists one record per CDR3 protein. This table holds around 700,000 distinct CDR3 sequences, around 13% found once. There are many counts of this clonotype. As yet, its antigen is unknown. CDR1 is ENHRY and CDR2 is SYGVKD in the germline V gene. The CDR3 spans 17 residues. V was clipped by 0 bases and J by 1 base, with 13 bases between them. This receptor was identified in a girl aged 2 to 9 with congenital amegakaryocytic thrombocytopenia, due to receive a stem cell transplant. The sample consisted of PBMCs, taken before TCRalphabeta/CD19-depleted stem cell transplant. The J gene is TRBJ1-5, the V gene TRBV10-3; D may be TRBD1 (5 bases). CDR3 protein: CAISESVGHLSNQPQHF. DNA of the CDR3: TGTGCCATCAGTGAGTCCGTTGGACACTTAAGCAATCAGCCCCAGCATTTT.